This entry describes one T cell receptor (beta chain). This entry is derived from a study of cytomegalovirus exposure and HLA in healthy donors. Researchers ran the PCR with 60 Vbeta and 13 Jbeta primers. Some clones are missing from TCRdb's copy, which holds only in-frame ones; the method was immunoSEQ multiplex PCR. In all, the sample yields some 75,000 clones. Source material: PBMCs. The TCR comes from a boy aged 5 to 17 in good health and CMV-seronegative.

Written as DNA, the CDR3 is TGTGCCAGCTCATCGGGACTAGCGGGAGGGAGCACAGATACGCAGTATTTT. Its protein is CASSSGLAGGSTDTQYF. The rearrangement uses TRBV18 and TRBJ2-3; TRBD2 matches at 16 bases. Unmatched junction bases numbered 2, after V lost 5 bases and J lost 0 bases. CDR3 length equals 17 residues. From germline, CDR1 is KGHSH and CDR2 LQKENI.